Below are 8 T cell receptor beta chains sequenced from a single sample in a study of cytomegalovirus exposure and HLA in healthy donors (dated by TCRdb to about 2017). The method was the immunoSEQ multiplex PCR assay. For the multiplex PCR, a mixture combining 60 forward primers for TCR Vbeta segments and 13 reverse primers for TCR Jbeta segments was used. This is the immuneACCESS table as TCRdb keeps it, with only in-frame sequences that have V and J called. A part of the clones is gone; compared with another copy, unresolved V genes explain less than half, and the rest is unexplained. The sample data list over 95,000 clones, and about three quarters of these were observed just once. The ten largest clones take up 2% to 3% of the sample. Sequencing input: PBMCs. These receptors came from a female donor in good health and CMV-seronegative.

The V gene is TRBV25-1, the J gene TRBJ1-2; TRBD1 aligns across 7 bases. CDR1 MGHDK and CDR2 SYGVNS come from the germline V gene. The CDR3 spans 14 residues. V trimming: 3 bases; J trimming: 3 bases; junction bases outside the gene matches: 4. The CDR3 DNA reads as TGTGCCAGCAGTGATCAGGGGGTCCACTATGGCTACACCTTC. This sequence encodes CASSDQGVHYGYTF.

This clone was seen once. V usage is TRBV7-9 and J usage is TRBJ1-1; D unclear. Germline lookup yields CDR1 SEHNR and CDR2 FQNEAQ (reference sequence). CDR3 length: 12 amino acids. V shed 2 bases and J shed 1 base, with 2 bases lying between them. Written as DNA, the CDR3 is TGTGCCAGCAGCTTACAGAACACTGAAGCTTTCTTT. It translates to CASSLQNTEAFF.

The chain couples TRBV27 to TRBJ2-7; TRBD2 aligns across 8 bases. Trimming cost V 7 bases and J 3 bases; bases outside gene matches: 8. Germline loops: CDR1 MNHEY, CDR2 SMNVEV (reference sequence). The CDR3 runs 14 residues. The CDR3 DNA reads as TGTGCCAGCAAGGTAGCGGGGTACCTCTACGAGCAGTACTTC. This translates into CASKVAGYLYEQYF.

The count of this clone is one. The chain uses TRBV6-1 and TRBJ1-6; D is uncertain. This CDR3 region has 14 residues. CDR1 and CDR2 (germline): MNHNS, SASEGT. Between the trimmed V and J ends, which lost 5 bases and 12 bases, there was a span of 17 bases. DNA of the CDR3: TGTGCCAGCAGTTCCCTCCGGGATGCAGAACCCCTCCACTTT. As protein: CASSSLRDAEPLHF.

The CDR3, as DNA: TGTGCCAGCAGCTTAGTGGGTGGGGGGACAGGCTCCTACGAGCAGTACTTC. It is translated as CASSLVGGGTGSYEQYF. V is TRBV11-2 and J is TRBJ2-7; 8 nucleotides align to TRBD1. This CDR3 has 17 residues. V lost 1 base to trimming and J lost 0 bases; unmatched junction nucleotides: 8. Germline values: CDR1 SGHAT, CDR2 FQNNGV.

The chain couples TRBV29-1 to TRBJ2-5, with 7 bases aligning to TRBD2. The J call may be wrong; the DNA end is better matched by TRBJ2-7. The CDR3 sequence is 12 residues long. Germline CDR1 reads SQVTM; CDR2 reads ANQGSEA. The CDR3 region is CSVAGGPYEQYF. CDR3 nucleotide sequence: TGCAGCGTTGCGGGAGGCCCCTACGAGCAGTACTTC.

The chain joins TRBV15 to TRBJ2-1; 11 bases map to TRBD2. The CDR3 covers 16 residues. The trim removed 6 bases at V and 4 bases at J, leaving 8 bases unmatched. Germline CDR1 is LNHNV and CDR2 is YYDKDF (reference sequence). CDR3 sequence reads: CATRLAGGRSYNEQFF. DNA of the CDR3: TGTGCCACCAGGCTAGCGGGGGGCCGCTCTTACAATGAGCAGTTCTTC.

This rearrangement joins TRBV27 to TRBJ2-5, with 8 bases aligning to TRBD2. The CDR3 has 17 amino acids. Germline CDR1 is MNHEY and CDR2 is SMNVEV (reference sequence). The V gene end was trimmed by 4 bases and the J gene end by 0 bases; junction bases not matched to a gene: 10. Here the CDR3 reads CASSSVAGRYYQETQYF. Here the CDR3 DNA reads TGTGCCAGCAGTTCGGTAGCGGGGAGATATTACCAAGAGACCCAGTACTTC.